A single sample is the source of the 30 T cell receptor beta chains below, sequenced in a study of OX40 agonist ivuxolimab in advanced cancers. Here immunoSEQ multiplex PCR was the method, and the copy in TCRdb shows in-frame clones only, minus some. Among over 40,000 clones, around 88% were seen once, and the ten largest hold around 15%. This sample comprised CD4+ or CD8+ T cells sorted from blood, obtained in a trial of the OX40 agonist ivuxolimab. These receptors were taken from an adult with an advanced solid tumor such as melanoma, head and neck, liver or kidney cancer.

V gene TRBV10-1 combines with J gene TRBJ1-1; 7 nucleotides agree with TRBD1. CDR3 size: 13 residues. The germline V gene encodes CDR1 WNHNN and CDR2 SYGVQD (reference sequence). J was trimmed by 8 bases and V by 0 bases; bases with no gene match: 3. The CDR3 sequence: CASSESPDREAFF. The CDR3 DNA sequence: TGCGCCAGCAGTGAGTCCCCGGACAGGGAAGCTTTCTTT.

The chain has TRBV10-3 and TRBJ2-5, with D uncertain. TRBJ2-7 explains the end of the DNA better; the J call may be wrong. CDR3 length: 11 residues. CDR1 and CDR2 (germline): ENHRY, SYGVKD. CDR3 region: CAISAGYEQYF. CDR3 DNA: TGTGCCATCAGTGCAGGCTACGAGCAGTACTTC.

The V call is TRBV13, the J call TRBJ1-5, with D possibly matching TRBD1 (6 bases). The CDR3 contains 13 residues. With 8 bases removed from V and 5 bases from J, the gap between germline ends came to 13 bases. In germline, CDR1 is PRHDT, CDR2 FYEKMQ (reference sequence). DNA for the CDR3: TGTGCCAGCGGAGCCGGGGGGCATCAGCCCCAGCATTTT. This encodes CASGAGGHQPQHF.

The chain couples TRBV29-1 to TRBJ2-3; D remains ambiguous. This CDR3 region has 12 residues. Trimming took off 3 bases at V and 1 base at J, with 5 bases between the two ends. From germline, CDR1 is SQVTM and CDR2 ANQGSEA. CDR3 sequence reads: CSVDTGTDTQYF. The CDR3 DNA is TGCAGCGTTGATACAGGCACAGATACGCAGTATTTT.

This sequence joins TRBV5-8 and TRBJ1-2; D gene uncertain. Trimming took 1 base from V and 8 from J, leaving 12 bases between them. This CDR3 comprises 13 residues. CDR1 and CDR2 from the germline V gene are SGHTS and YDEGEE. The CDR3 reads CASSLNGWGGYTF. CDR3 nucleotides: TGTGCCAGCAGCTTGAACGGTTGGGGAGGCTACACCTTC.

This chain links TRBV4-1 with TRBJ2-7; TRBD1 aligns across 7 bases. This CDR3 spans 15 amino acids. Germline CDR1 is MGHRA and CDR2 is YSYEKL. The V and J ends lost 6 bases and 2 bases, in that order; junction bases with no gene match: 10. Here the CDR3 DNA reads TGCGCCAGCAGACCCTGGGACAGCACCGCCTACGAGCAGTACTTC. This encodes CASRPWDSTAYEQYF.

This clone was counted a single time. The J gene is TRBJ1-1, the V gene TRBV7-8; D remains unclear. V was cut by 1 base and J by 8 bases, with 14 bases left in between. CDR3 length equals 14 residues. The germline V gene has CDR1 SGHVS and CDR2 FQNEAQ. The CDR3 sequence is CASSLEVSRLEAFF. The CDR3, as DNA: TGTGCCAGCAGCTTAGAAGTCTCCCGTTTAGAAGCTTTCTTT.

This rearrangement joins TRBV2 to TRBJ1-2; possible D gene TRBD1, 5 bases. Germline V gives CDR1 SNHLY, CDR2 FYNNEI. This CDR3 contains 14 residues. Trimming took 5 bases from V and 8 from J, leaving 18 bases between them. DNA of the CDR3: TGTGCCAGCAGTCTCTTGGGGCAGGATGGGGGCTACACCTTC. This sequence encodes CASSLLGQDGGYTF.

The J gene is TRBJ2-1, the V gene TRBV18; 10 nucleotides agree with TRBD2. V gave up 4 bases and J gave up 7 bases; unmatched junction bases: 4. CDR3 length: 14 residues. Germline V gene data show CDR1 as KGHSH and CDR2 as LQKENI. The DNA for the CDR3 is TGTGCCAGCTCACTAGCGGGAGGAATTAATGAGCAGTTCTTC. This codes for CASSLAGGINEQFF.

The chain carries TRBV30 and TRBJ2-1; 11 bases line up with TRBD2. CDR3 size: 16 residues. With 2 bases clipped from V and 7 bases from J, the junction kept 10 bases outside the gene matches. Germline assignment: CDR1 GTSNPN and CDR2 SVGIG (reference sequence). CDR3 in amino acids: CAWSLTGTSGRNEQFF. The CDR3 nucleotides are TGTGCCTGGAGTTTAACCGGGACTAGCGGACGAAATGAGCAGTTCTTC.

The rearrangement links TRBV7-8 to TRBJ2-6; a weak D match, TRBD1 (5 bases). The CDR3 length is 15 residues. Germline-derived CDR1 and CDR2 are SGHVS and FQNEAQ. The germline V and J ends were trimmed by 2 bases and 4 bases, with 9 bases remaining between them. CDR3 region: CASSLPGSGANVLTF. DNA of the CDR3: TGTGCCAGCAGCTTACCAGGGTCCGGGGCCAACGTCCTGACTTTC.

This clone was counted a few times. J is TRBJ2-7 and V is TRBV18; no clear D. Trimming removed 1 base at V and 0 bases at J, with 4 bases between. The CDR3 runs to 13 residues. Germline V CDR1 and CDR2: KGHSH, LQKENI. The CDR3 sequence: CASSPLSSYEQYF. In nucleotides, the CDR3 is TGTGCCAGCTCACCACTTAGCTCCTACGAGCAGTACTTC.

The chain carries TRBV28 and TRBJ2-7, with a weak D call TRBD1 (6 bases). Germline CDR1 is MDHEN and CDR2 is SYDVKM. Between the trimmed V and J ends, which lost 1 base and 4 bases, there was a span of 14 bases. The CDR3 runs to 15 residues. In nucleotides, the CDR3 is TGTGCCAGCAGTTTATTGGGCAGGGGACCGTACGAGCAGTACTTC. Protein: CASSLLGRGPYEQYF.

By its share, this clone is medium-sized (0.01 to 0.1%). This rearrangement joins TRBV6-4 to TRBJ2-2; the match to TRBD2 covers 8 bases. Germline V CDR1 and CDR2: MRHNA, SNTAGT. The CDR3 runs to 13 residues. V lost 3 bases, J lost 7 bases, and 1 base stayed unmatched. CDR3 sequence reads: CASSESGSGELFF. CDR3 coding DNA: TGTGCCAGCAGTGAAAGCGGGAGCGGGGAGCTGTTTTTT.

V gene TRBV10-3 combines with J gene TRBJ2-3; 12 nucleotides match TRBD2. Germline CDR1 and CDR2: ENHRY and SYGVKD. The trim removed 8 bases at V and 3 bases at J, leaving 6 bases unmatched. This CDR3 spans 15 amino acids. The CDR3 DNA is TGTGCCATCCGACTAGCGGGAGTGAGTACAGATACGCAGTATTTT. Its protein is CAIRLAGVSTDTQYF.

The V and J genes are TRBV7-6 and TRBJ2-7; D not resolved. The germline gives CDR1 SGHVS, CDR2 FNYEAQ. V was clipped by 5 bases and J by 3 bases, with 11 bases between them. CDR3 length: 13 amino acids. The CDR3 bases are TGTGCCAGCAGCCCCCAATTCAGCTACGAGCAGTACTTC. It codes for CASSPQFSYEQYF.

The rearrangement links TRBV14 to TRBJ2-7, with D possibly being TRBD1 (7 bases). This CDR3 comprises 15 residues. Trimming removed 3 bases at V and 9 bases at J, with 21 bases between. The germline gives CDR1 SGHDN, CDR2 FVKESK. The CDR3 region is CASSHWGQGGFRQYF. In DNA, the CDR3 is TGTGCCAGCAGCCATTGGGGTCAGGGGGGTTTTCGGCAGTACTTC.

The V call is TRBV29-1, the J call TRBJ2-2, with 12 nucleotides matching TRBD1. V was clipped by 7 bases and J by 0 bases; unmatched bases: 15. Germline CDR1 is SQVTM and CDR2 is ANQGSEA. CDR3 length: 19 residues. In nucleotides, the CDR3 is TGCAGCGGTGGGGACAGGGGGCGACTAGCGGCCACGAACACCGGGGAGCTGTTTTTT. Translated, it gives CSGGDRGRLAATNTGELFF.

The chain is built from TRBV6-5 and TRBJ1-4; 7 bases agree with TRBD1. Germline V CDR1 and CDR2: MNHEY, SVGAGI. The CDR3 has 14 amino acids. V lost 5 bases and J lost 5; bases outside the gene matches: 5. The CDR3 DNA follows: TGTGCCAGCAGTCCACAGGGGTCGAATGAAAAACTGTTTTTT. As protein: CASSPQGSNEKLFF.

The rearrangement joins TRBV5-5 to TRBJ2-7, with D perhaps TRBD1 or TRBD2 (6 bases each). The V gene's germline CDR1 is SGHKS and CDR2 YYEKEE (reference sequence). The CDR3 runs 16 residues. The germline V and J ends were trimmed by 4 bases and 3 bases, with 20 bases remaining between them. The CDR3 bases are TGTGCCAGCAGCGTGGGGGGTGGCAGGGGAGTCTACGAGCAGTACTTC. Residues: CASSVGGGRGVYEQYF.

The rearrangement links TRBV19 to TRBJ2-2; 10 nucleotides agree with TRBD2. Germline V gene sequence: CDR1 LNHDA, CDR2 SQIVND (reference sequence). This CDR3 is built from 18 residues. V was pared by 5 bases and J by 4 bases, with 13 bases of the junction left unmatched. The CDR3 spells CASSYRTSGATGTGELFF. CDR3 DNA sequence: TGTGCCAGTAGTTATAGGACTAGCGGAGCCACTGGCACCGGGGAGCTGTTTTTT.

The chain couples TRBV19 to TRBJ1-2; D gene unclear. The germline V gene has CDR1 LNHDA and CDR2 SQIVND (reference sequence). The CDR3 contains 17 residues. The V and J ends lost 0 bases and 4 bases respectively, with 18 bases between them. In DNA, the CDR3 is TGTGCCAGTAGTATAGATCTGCGAGACCGCCAGCGCTATGGCTACACCTTC. It translates to CASSIDLRDRQRYGYTF.

This chain links TRBV7-3 with TRBJ2-3; D is ambiguous. The CDR3 loop spans 14 amino acids. Germline assignment: CDR1 SGHTA and CDR2 FQGTGA. Trimming took off 5 bases at V and 3 bases at J, with 12 bases between the two ends. The CDR3 reads CASSPGLGTDTQYF. CDR3 nucleotide sequence: TGTGCCAGCAGCCCAGGTCTGGGTACAGATACGCAGTATTTT.

This clone was picked up one time. The CDR3 sequence is CASSSPTVTDTQYF. In nucleotides, the CDR3 is TGCGCCAGCAGCTCCCCGACAGTCACAGATACGCAGTATTTT. The chain uses TRBV5-1 and TRBJ2-3; tentatively, D is TRBD1 (5 bases). This CDR3 comprises 14 residues. Per germline, CDR1 SGHRS and CDR2 YFSETQ. Trimming took 3 bases from V and 2 from J, leaving 10 bases between them. Full variable domain (missing parts from reference TRBV5-1 and TRBJ2-3): KAGVTQTPRYLIKTRGQQVTLSCSPISGHRSVSWYQQTPGQGLQFLFEYFSETQRNKGNFPGRFSGRQFSNSRSEMNVSTLELGDSALYLCASSSPTVTDTQYFGPGTRLTVL.

The chain links TRBV9 to TRBJ2-7; TRBD2 matches at 11 bases. CDR1 is SGDLS, CDR2 YYNGEE, per germline. Losses at the gene ends were 5 bases for V and 3 bases for J; bases not matched to a gene: 7. There are 15 residues in the CDR3. In nucleotides, the CDR3 is TGTGCCAGCAGTGGGGGGACTAGCGGCTACTACGAGCAGTACTTC. This sequence encodes CASSGGTSGYYEQYF.

CDR3 nucleotides: TGTGCCAGCAGCAGGACTAGCGGGAGGCAGAACAATGAGCAGTTCTTC. Translation gives CASSRTSGRQNNEQFF. The chain is built from TRBV7-9 and TRBJ2-1, with TRBD2 matching over 14 bases. Germline-derived CDR1 and CDR2 are SEHNR and FQNEAQ (reference sequence). V was clipped by 5 bases and J by 5 bases; unmatched bases: 5. The CDR3 loop spans 16 amino acids.

CDR3 protein: CASSLTGQSQETQYF. As DNA, the CDR3 is TGTGCCAGCAGCTTAACAGGGCAAAGCCAAGAGACCCAGTACTTC. V gene TRBV11-2 combines with J gene TRBJ2-5; D might be TRBD1 (6 bases). The CDR3 has 15 residues. The germline V and J ends were trimmed by 2 bases and 1 base, with 11 bases remaining between them. Germline CDR1 SGHAT, CDR2 FQNNGV.

The chain has TRBV27 and TRBJ1-1; the D is unclear. This CDR3 region has 15 residues. Trimming removed 0 bases at V and 5 bases at J, with 13 bases between. Germline CDR1 reads MNHEY; CDR2 reads SMNVEV (reference sequence). DNA of the CDR3: TGTGCCAGCAGTTTATCGCCCGGGGTACTGACTGAAGCTTTCTTT. Its translation: CASSLSPGVLTEAFF.

The count of this clone is one. The chain carries TRBV5-4 and TRBJ2-1; TRBD2 matches at 7 bases. Germline V gives CDR1 SGHNT, CDR2 YYREEE (reference sequence). The CDR3 contains 16 residues. J lost 1 base, V lost 4 bases, and 8 bases had no gene match. The DNA for the CDR3 is TGTGCCAGCAGCCGAGCGGGCGGGAGTTCCTACAATGAGCAGTTCTTC. It codes for CASSRAGGSSYNEQFF. The full variable domain, completed using reference TRBV5-4 and TRBJ2-1, is ETGVTQSPTHLIKTRGQQVTLRCSSQSGHNTVSWYQQALGQGPQFIFQYYREEENGRGNFPPRFSGLQFPNYSSELNVNALELDDSALYLCASSRAGGSSYNEQFFGPGTRLTVL.

Comments on this clone: A read error may produce the germline difference seen at one junction end. V and J are TRBV7-2 and TRBJ2-3; TRBD1 agrees at 7 bases. Looked up from germline, CDR1 is SGHTA and CDR2 is FQGNSA. This CDR3 has 16 amino acids. Here the CDR3 reads CASSLEGALRTDTQYF. For the CDR3, the DNA is TGTGCCAGCAGCTTAGAGGGGGCCCTACGCACCGATACGCAGTATTTT.